This TCR beta chain was retrieved from a study of blood T cells in healthy people across ages. It was with a sample-barcoded 5' primer and a J-beta primer mix that a second PCR of about 6 to 12 cycles was run. Each CDR3 protein gets one entry after TCRdb re-called the 5' RACE reads with MiXCR. The repertoire consists of under 800,000 distinct CDR3 sequences, with more than 20% occurring once and the leading ten covering approximately 3.7%. The germline V and J ends were trimmed by 5 bases and 8 bases, with 10 bases remaining between them. Germline CDR1 MDHEN, CDR2 SYDVKM. This CDR3 comprises 12 residues. This clonotype occurred a few times. Its antigen is undetermined. Study findings and constraints: It was held that diversity estimates obtained from one million T cells represented underestimates.

This chain connects TRBV28 to TRBJ2-4; tentatively, D is TRBD1 (5 bases). This TCR came from a man aged 65 to 85 in good health. Input material: blood. CDR3 coding DNA: TGTGCCAGCAGTCGACAGATGGACATTCAGTACTTC. Translating gives CASSRQMDIQYF.